A single sample is the source of the 25 T cell receptor beta chains below, sequenced in a study of immune evolution from preneoplasia to lung adenocarcinoma. Sequenced by immunoSEQ multiplex PCR; TCRdb stores in-frame clones only, minus some. The sample shows fewer than 5,500 clones, around four fifths of them seen only once. The specimen was FFPE minimally invasive lung adenocarcinoma tissue. The source is a person aged 60-79 years with lung adenocarcinoma.

CDR3 region: CASRRGGAGAWGETQYF. CDR3 DNA sequence: TGTGCCAGCAGGCGGGGTGGGGCGGGGGCTTGGGGAGAGACCCAGTACTTC. The chain uses TRBV28 and TRBJ2-5; the D gene is possibly TRBD2 (7 bases). This CDR3 region has 17 residues. The germline CDR1 and CDR2 sequences are MDHEN and SYDVKM. V was shortened by 6 bases and J by 4 bases, with 24 bases between the two germline ends.

This clone came up a few times. CDR3 amino acids: CASSPLPIPASSYEQYF. CDR3 in DNA: TGTGCCAGCTCACCCTTACCGATCCCAGCATCCTCCTACGAGCAGTACTTC. This sequence joins TRBV18 and TRBJ2-7; no clear D gene. V dropped 3 bases and J dropped 0 bases, with 18 bases sitting between them. Germline V CDR1 and CDR2: KGHSH, LQKENI. The CDR3 totals 17 residues.

This clone was picked up a small number of times. The chain couples TRBV2 to TRBJ2-3; 7 nucleotides match TRBD2. The germline gives CDR1 SNHLY, CDR2 FYNNEI. V lost 7 bases to trimming and J lost 6 bases; unmatched junction nucleotides: 7. The CDR3 loop spans 13 amino acids. CDR3 sequence: CASTGLRGDTQYF. The CDR3, as DNA: TGTGCCAGCACGGGACTAAGAGGGGATACGCAGTATTTT.

The chain uses TRBV13 and TRBJ1-3; 9 positions agree with TRBD1. The CDR3 runs to 17 residues. Germline lookup yields CDR1 PRHDT and CDR2 FYEKMQ (reference sequence). V lost 5 bases and J lost 8; bases outside the gene matches: 16. The CDR3 DNA follows: TGTGCCAGCAGCCTAAGCACCTCGGACAGGGGAAAAGACACCATATATTTT. It specifies CASSLSTSDRGKDTIYF.

This clone was recorded only once. The chain employs TRBV9 and TRBJ2-1, with D maybe TRBD1 (5 bases). Germline CDR1 is SGDLS and CDR2 is YYNGEE. V was clipped by 0 bases and J by 3 bases, with 7 bases between them. The CDR3 totals 14 residues. The CDR3 sequence is CASSVAQDYNEQFF. The CDR3, as DNA: TGTGCCAGCAGCGTAGCACAGGACTACAATGAGCAGTTCTTC.

J is TRBJ2-7 and V is TRBV15; 11 bases match TRBD1. The CDR3 length is 14 residues. The V and J ends lost 3 bases and 3 bases, in that order; junction bases with no gene match: 1. The germline gives CDR1 LNHNV, CDR2 YYDKDF (reference sequence). The CDR3 DNA reads TGTGCCACCAGCAGGGGACAGGGGGGCTACGAGCAGTACTTC. This gives the protein CATSRGQGGYEQYF.

In this sample, this clone turned up a few times. The chain is built from TRBV29-1 and TRBJ2-1; 9 bases are shared with TRBD2. This CDR3 region has 15 residues. Germline V lookup: CDR1 SQVTM, CDR2 ANQGSEA. V shed 2 bases, J shed 0 bases, and the junction held 2 bases outside the gene matches. As DNA, the CDR3 is TGCAGCGTTGAACTTAGCGGGAGCTCCTACAATGAGCAGTTCTTC. This gives the protein CSVELSGSSYNEQFF.

The chain links TRBV5-1 to TRBJ2-4, with a possible D match to TRBD2 (6 bases). The CDR3 is 16 residues long. V was trimmed by 0 bases and J by 3 bases, leaving 13 bases between them. Germline V CDR1 and CDR2: SGHRS, YFSETQ. CDR3 bases: TGCGCCAGCAGCTTGGGAGTGGGGGACTTCAAAAACATTCAGTACTTC. Translating gives CASSLGVGDFKNIQYF.

The chain combines TRBV2 with TRBJ1-2; no clear D. The ends were cut back, 10 bases at V and 6 bases at J, with 18 bases in the middle. Germline values: CDR1 SNHLY, CDR2 FYNNEI. The CDR3 runs 13 residues. In nucleotides, the CDR3 is TGTGCCATAGCGACGGTGGGGTTCGATGGCTACACCTTC. It codes for CAIATVGFDGYTF.

The chain links TRBV19 to TRBJ1-5, with D unclear. The CDR3 has 13 amino acids. Germline V CDR1 and CDR2: LNHDA, SQIVND (reference sequence). V lost 7 bases and J lost 9, with 16 bases in between. This chain's CDR3 is CASIPTRGRPQHF. As DNA, the CDR3 is TGTGCCAGTATTCCGACTCGCGGGCGGCCCCAGCATTTT.

The gene calls are TRBV5-1 and TRBJ1-3; possibly TRBD1 for D (5 bases). The germline gives CDR1 SGHRS, CDR2 YFSETQ. Trimming shortened V by 0 bases and J by 3 bases, and 19 bases separated the two germline ends. The CDR3 is 18 amino acids. CDR3 sequence: CASSLGPSTVVGGNTIYF. CDR3 sequence (DNA): TGCGCCAGCAGCTTGGGGCCATCGACAGTTGTGGGTGGAAACACCATATATTTT.

The chain employs TRBV2 and TRBJ2-7; 10 nucleotides line up with TRBD1. V shed 5 bases, J shed 5 bases, and the junction held 9 bases outside the gene matches. There are 15 residues in the CDR3. The germline gives CDR1 SNHLY, CDR2 FYNNEI. Here the CDR3 reads CASSPADRGYDEQYF. DNA for the CDR3: TGTGCCAGCAGTCCAGCGGACAGGGGGTACGACGAGCAGTACTTC.

This sequence joins TRBV7-9 and TRBJ2-1, with 7 bases fitting TRBD1. J lost 13 bases, V lost 1 base, and 7 bases had no gene match. CDR3 length: 13 residues. The germline V gene has CDR1 SEHNR and CDR2 FQNEAQ (reference sequence). CDR3 region: CASSLGAGGLQFF. CDR3 nucleotides: TGTGCCAGCAGCTTAGGGGCAGGGGGTCTCCAGTTCTTC.

This clone has only one observation. The V gene is TRBV7-2, the J gene TRBJ2-2; D not certain. The length of the CDR3 is 14 residues. V was shortened by 4 bases and J by 6 bases, with 12 bases between the two germline ends. The germline V gene encodes CDR1 SGHTA and CDR2 FQGNSA. The CDR3: CASSSAFLAGELFF. In DNA form, the CDR3 reads TGTGCCAGCAGCTCGGCCTTTCTAGCCGGGGAGCTGTTTTTT. The whole variable domain, remainder taken from reference TRBV7-2 and TRBJ2-2, is GAGVSQSPSNKVTEKGKDVELRCDPISGHTALYWYRQSLGQGLEFLIYFQGNSAPDKSGLPSDRFSAERTGGSVSTLTIQRTQQEDSAVYLCASSSAFLAGELFFGEGSRLTVL.

V and J are TRBV10-3 and TRBJ1-2; no clear D. The germline CDR1 and CDR2 sequences are ENHRY and SYGVKD. Deletions cut 4 bases from V and 5 bases from J, with 8 bases between. The CDR3 consists of 12 residues. As DNA, the CDR3 is TGTGCCATCAGTGCTGGTGGTTATGGCTACACCTTC. Protein product: CAISAGGYGYTF.

The chain carries TRBV6-1 and TRBJ2-2; 7 bases align to TRBD1. The V and J ends lost 7 bases and 6 bases, in that order; junction bases with no gene match: 5. The CDR3 extends over 13 amino acids. Looked up from germline, CDR1 is MNHNS and CDR2 is SASEGT. This chain's CDR3 is CASTNRGPGELFF. The CDR3 DNA is TGTGCCAGCACTAACAGGGGCCCCGGGGAGCTGTTTTTT.

The V gene is TRBV29-1, the J gene TRBJ1-6, with D unresolved. V dropped 5 bases and J dropped 8 bases, with 16 bases sitting between them. The CDR3 covers 14 residues. Germline V lookup: CDR1 SQVTM, CDR2 ANQGSEA. The CDR3 region is CSVRWPTVDSPLHF. The CDR3 DNA follows: TGCAGCGTTCGCTGGCCCACGGTGGATTCACCCCTCCACTTT. Full variable domain (rest looked up from reference TRBV29-1 and TRBJ1-6): SAVISQKPSRDICQRGTSLTIQCQVDSQVTMMFWYRQQPGQSLTLIATANQGSEATYESGFVIDKFPISRPNLTFSTLTVSNMSPEDSSIYLCSVRWPTVDSPLHFGNGTRLTVT.

The chain couples TRBV14 to TRBJ2-7, with D hard to call. Between the trimmed V and J ends, which lost 1 base and 3 bases, there was a span of 7 bases. This CDR3 spans 13 amino acids. From germline, CDR1 is SGHDN and CDR2 FVKESK. The chain's CDR3 is CASSQAVVYEQYF. CDR3 DNA: TGTGCCAGCAGCCAAGCCGTAGTCTACGAGCAGTACTTC.

This clone was found a few times. The chain employs TRBV6-5 and TRBJ2-5, with 8 bases identical to TRBD1. CDR1 is MNHEY, CDR2 SVGAGI, per germline. Trimming cost V 5 bases and J 4 bases; bases outside gene matches: 9. The CDR3 is 15 amino acids. CDR3 sequence reads: CASSQTQGARETQYF. DNA for the CDR3: TGTGCCAGCAGTCAAACCCAGGGGGCGCGAGAGACCCAGTACTTC.

V gene TRBV5-1 combines with J gene TRBJ2-3; D uncertain. This CDR3 has 12 residues. Germline loops: CDR1 SGHRS, CDR2 YFSETQ. Trimming left V 4 bases short and J 4 bases short, with 7 bases between. The CDR3 DNA sequence: TGCGCCAGCAGCCGCGTCCCAGATACGCAGTATTTT. It yields the protein CASSRVPDTQYF.

V gene TRBV18 combines with J gene TRBJ2-5, with D uncertain. The CDR3 sequence is 15 residues long. Trimming took 0 bases from V and 1 from J, leaving 9 bases between them. Germline CDR1 is KGHSH and CDR2 is LQKENI. DNA of the CDR3: TGTGCCAGCTCACCACCGACGGCGGCCCAAGAGACCCAGTACTTC. This gives the protein CASSPPTAAQETQYF.

This chain joins TRBV19 and TRBJ2-7; D is ambiguous. The CDR3 contains 16 residues. The germline V gene encodes CDR1 LNHDA and CDR2 SQIVND (reference sequence). With 6 bases removed from V and 2 bases from J, the gap between germline ends came to 20 bases. The CDR3 region is CASSLSFSGNTYEQYF. The CDR3 bases are TGTGCCAGTAGCCTCTCCTTCTCTGGCAACACCTACGAGCAGTACTTC.

The rearrangement uses TRBV7-3 and TRBJ2-3; TRBD1 aligns across 7 bases. J gave up 6 bases and V 1 base, and 7 bases lay outside the gene matches. From germline, CDR1 is SGHTA and CDR2 FQGTGA. The CDR3 runs to 15 residues. The CDR3 bases are TGTGCCAGCAGCTTAATGGCAGGGGGATCGGATACGCAGTATTTT. As protein: CASSLMAGGSDTQYF.

The chain uses TRBV6-5 and TRBJ1-2; 7 nucleotides match TRBD1. J lost 7 bases, V lost 6 bases, and 8 bases had no gene match. The germline V gene has CDR1 MNHEY and CDR2 SVGAGI. The CDR3 length is 13 residues. CDR3 sequence (DNA): TGTGCCAGCAGAAGACAGGGTATGGGTGGCTACACCTTC. Its translation is CASRRQGMGGYTF.

The CDR3 is CASSPRLAGAVNEQFF. The DNA of the CDR3 is TGTGCCAGCAGTCCCCGACTAGCGGGGGCGGTCAATGAGCAGTTCTTC. The chain recombines TRBV27 with TRBJ2-1; 12 bases map to TRBD2. Germline CDR1 reads MNHEY; CDR2 reads SMNVEV (reference sequence). The V gene end was trimmed by 5 bases and the J gene end by 6 bases; junction bases not matched to a gene: 8. CDR3 length equals 16 residues.